This T cell receptor (beta chain) was sequenced during a study of shared clonotypes between healthy human individuals. CDR1 and CDR2 from the germline V gene are SGDLS and YYNGEE. V lost 4 bases to trimming and J lost 3 bases, with 14 bases between them. The length of the CDR3 is 14 residues. TCRdb's table, derived via immunoSEQ multiplex PCR, lists solely in-frame clones and lacks some. Among under 1,900,000 clones listed, roughly 98.5% were seen once. Specimen: naive CD4+ T cells sorted from blood. The subset was: CD45RA+ positively selected. This sequence joins TRBV9 and TRBJ2-7; TRBD1 might be the D (6 bases). This clonotype originated in a man younger than 45 in good health. The CDR3 nucleotides are TGTGCCAGCAGCCCCTCCAGAGGGGGCTACGAGCAGTACTTC. Amino acids: CASSPSRGGYEQYF.